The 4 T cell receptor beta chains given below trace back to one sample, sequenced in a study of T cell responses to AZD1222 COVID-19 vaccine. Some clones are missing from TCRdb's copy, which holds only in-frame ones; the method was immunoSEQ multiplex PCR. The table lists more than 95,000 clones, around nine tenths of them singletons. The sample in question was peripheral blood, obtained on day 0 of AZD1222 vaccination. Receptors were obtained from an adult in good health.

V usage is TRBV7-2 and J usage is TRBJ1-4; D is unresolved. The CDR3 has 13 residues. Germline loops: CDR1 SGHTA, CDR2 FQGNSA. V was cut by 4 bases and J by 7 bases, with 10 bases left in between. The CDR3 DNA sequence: TGTGCCAGCAGCTCTAATACTCTTGAAAAACTGTTTTTT. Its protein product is CASSSNTLEKLFF.

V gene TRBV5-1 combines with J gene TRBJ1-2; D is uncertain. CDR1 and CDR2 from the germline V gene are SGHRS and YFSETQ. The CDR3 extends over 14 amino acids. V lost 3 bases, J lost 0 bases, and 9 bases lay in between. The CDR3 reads CASSWADPNYGYTF. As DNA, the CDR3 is TGCGCCAGCAGCTGGGCAGACCCTAACTATGGCTACACCTTC.

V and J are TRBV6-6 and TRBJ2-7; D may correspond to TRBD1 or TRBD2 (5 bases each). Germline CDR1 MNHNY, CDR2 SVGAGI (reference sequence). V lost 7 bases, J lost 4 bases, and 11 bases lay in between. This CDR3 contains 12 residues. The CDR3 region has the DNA TGTGCCAGCAACCGAGGGGATTACGAGCAGTACTTC. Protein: CASNRGDYEQYF.

CDR3 protein: CASSHPADYGYTF. Written as DNA, the CDR3 is TGTGCCAGTAGTCACCCGGCCGACTATGGCTACACCTTC. This chain links TRBV19 with TRBJ1-2, with no clear D. Trimming cost V 5 bases and J 3 bases, with 10 bases left between them. Germline CDR1 reads LNHDA; CDR2 reads SQIVND (reference sequence). The CDR3 is 13 residues long.